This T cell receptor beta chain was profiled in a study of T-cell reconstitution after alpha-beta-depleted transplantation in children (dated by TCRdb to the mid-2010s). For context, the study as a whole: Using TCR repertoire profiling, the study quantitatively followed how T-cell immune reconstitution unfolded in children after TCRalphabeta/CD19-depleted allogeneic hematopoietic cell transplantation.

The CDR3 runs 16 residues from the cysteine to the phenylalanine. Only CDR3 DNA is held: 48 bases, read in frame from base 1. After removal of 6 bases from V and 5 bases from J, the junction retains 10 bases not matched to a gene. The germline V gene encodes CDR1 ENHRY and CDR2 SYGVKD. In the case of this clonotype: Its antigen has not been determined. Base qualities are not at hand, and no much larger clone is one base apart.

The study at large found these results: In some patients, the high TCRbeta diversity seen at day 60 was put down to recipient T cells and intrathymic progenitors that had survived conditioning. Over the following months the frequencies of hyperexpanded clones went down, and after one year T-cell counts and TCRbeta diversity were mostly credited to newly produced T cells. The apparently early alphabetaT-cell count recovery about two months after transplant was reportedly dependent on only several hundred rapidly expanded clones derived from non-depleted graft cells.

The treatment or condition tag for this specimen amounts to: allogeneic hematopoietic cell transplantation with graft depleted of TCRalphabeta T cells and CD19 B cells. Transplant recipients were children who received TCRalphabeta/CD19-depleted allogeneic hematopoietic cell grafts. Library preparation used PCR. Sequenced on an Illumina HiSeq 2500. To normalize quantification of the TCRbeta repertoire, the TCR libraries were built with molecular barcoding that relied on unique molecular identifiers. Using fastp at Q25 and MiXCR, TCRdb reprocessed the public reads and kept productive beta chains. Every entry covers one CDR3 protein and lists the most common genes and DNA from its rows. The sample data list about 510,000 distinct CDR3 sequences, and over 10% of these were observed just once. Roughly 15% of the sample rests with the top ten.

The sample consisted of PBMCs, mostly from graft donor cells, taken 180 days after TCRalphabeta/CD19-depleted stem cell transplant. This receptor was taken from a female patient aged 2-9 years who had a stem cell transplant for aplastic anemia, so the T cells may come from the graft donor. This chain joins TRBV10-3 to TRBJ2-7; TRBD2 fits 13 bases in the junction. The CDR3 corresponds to CAIRTPGLAGLNEQYF. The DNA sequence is TGTGCCATCAGAACACCGGGACTAGCGGGACTGAACGAGCAGTACTTC.